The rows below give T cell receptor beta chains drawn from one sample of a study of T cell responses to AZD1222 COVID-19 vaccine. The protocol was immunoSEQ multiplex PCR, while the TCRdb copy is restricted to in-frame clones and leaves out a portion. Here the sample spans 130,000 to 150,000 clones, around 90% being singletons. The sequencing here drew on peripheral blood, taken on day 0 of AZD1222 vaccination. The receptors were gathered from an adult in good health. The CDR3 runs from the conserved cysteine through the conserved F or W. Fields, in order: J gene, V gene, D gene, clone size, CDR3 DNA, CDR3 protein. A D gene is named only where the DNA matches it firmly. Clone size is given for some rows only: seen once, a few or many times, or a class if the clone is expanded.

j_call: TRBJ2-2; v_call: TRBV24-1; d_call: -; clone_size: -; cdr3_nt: TGTGCCACCAGTCCGGGGGGCTTTAACACCGGGGAGCTGTTTTTT; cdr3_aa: CATSPGGFNTGELFF
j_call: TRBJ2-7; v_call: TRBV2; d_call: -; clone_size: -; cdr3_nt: TGTGCCAGCAGTGAAATGGGGCAGCATTACGAGCAGTACTTC; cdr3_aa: CASSEMGQHYEQYF
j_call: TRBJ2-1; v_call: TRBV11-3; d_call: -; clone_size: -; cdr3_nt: TGTGCCAGCAGCTTACCGAAAAACAATGAGCAGTTCTTC; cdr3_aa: CASSLPKNNEQFF
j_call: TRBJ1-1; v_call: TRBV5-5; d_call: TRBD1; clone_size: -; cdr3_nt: TGTGCCAGCAGATTTGGACAGGTGAACACTGAAGCTTTCTTT; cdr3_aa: CASRFGQVNTEAFF
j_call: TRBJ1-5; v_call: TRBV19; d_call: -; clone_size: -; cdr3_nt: TGTGCCAGTAGTGCGGGAGCGAGGGGCAATCAGCCCCAGCATTTT; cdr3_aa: CASSAGARGNQPQHF
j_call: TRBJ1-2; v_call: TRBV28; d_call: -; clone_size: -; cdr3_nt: TGTGCCAGCAAGTTGGCGGAAGGGGGCTACACCTTC; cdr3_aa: CASKLAEGGYTF
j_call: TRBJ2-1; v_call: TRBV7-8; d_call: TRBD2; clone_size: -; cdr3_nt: TGTGCCAGCAGCTCTGACCTTTGGGGGAGGGCCAATGAGCAGTTCTTC; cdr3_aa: CASSSDLWGRANEQFF
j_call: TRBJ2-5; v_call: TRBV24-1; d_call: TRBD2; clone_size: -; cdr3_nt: TGTGCCACCAGTGATTTGCTGGGGGGGGAGACCCAGTACTTC; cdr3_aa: CATSDLLGGETQYF
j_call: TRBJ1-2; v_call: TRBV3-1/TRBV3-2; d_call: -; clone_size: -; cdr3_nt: TGTGCCAGCAGCCTACAGGGCAGGGCCCGCTATGGCTACACCTTC; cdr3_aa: CASSLQGRARYGYTF
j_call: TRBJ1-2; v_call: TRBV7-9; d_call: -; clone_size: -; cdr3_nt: TGTGCCAGCAGCTTAGCAGGGTACTATGGCTACACCTTC; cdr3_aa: CASSLAGYYGYTF
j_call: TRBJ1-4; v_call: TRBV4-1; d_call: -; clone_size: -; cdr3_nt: TGCGCCAGCAGCCAACCAGGGTCAACTAATGAAAAACTGTTTTTT; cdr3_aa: CASSQPGSTNEKLFF
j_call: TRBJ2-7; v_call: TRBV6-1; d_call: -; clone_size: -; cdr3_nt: TGTGCCAGCAGTGAGTTCGGGGGTCCCCCGCCCTACGAGCAGTACTTC; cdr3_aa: CASSEFGGPPPYEQYF
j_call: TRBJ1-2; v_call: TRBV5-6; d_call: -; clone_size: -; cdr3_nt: TGTGCCAGCAGTTCCACGCTTCCCGGCTACACCTTC; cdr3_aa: CASSSTLPGYTF
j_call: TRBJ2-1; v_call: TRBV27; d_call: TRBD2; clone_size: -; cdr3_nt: TGTGCCAGCAGTTCACGGCTAGCGGGAGGATACAATGAGCAGTTCTTC; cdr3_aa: CASSSRLAGGYNEQFF
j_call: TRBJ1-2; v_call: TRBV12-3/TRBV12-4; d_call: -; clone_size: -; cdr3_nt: TGTGCCAGCAGTTTAGACAGATACTATGGCTACACCTTC; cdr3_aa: CASSLDRYYGYTF
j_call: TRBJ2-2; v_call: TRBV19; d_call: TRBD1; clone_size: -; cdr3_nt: TGTGCCAGTAGTTGGAGACAGGGGTTTCACGGGGAGCTGTTTTTT; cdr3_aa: CASSWRQGFHGELFF
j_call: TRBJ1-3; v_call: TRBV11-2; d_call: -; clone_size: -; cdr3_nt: TGTGCCAGCAGCGCTGAACAAAGCACCATATATTTT; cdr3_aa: CASSAEQSTIYF
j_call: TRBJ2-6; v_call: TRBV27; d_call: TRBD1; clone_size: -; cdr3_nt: TGTGCCAGCAGTTCGCCGACAGGGGGAGCACCTGGATTCTCTGGGGCCAACGTCCTGACTTTC; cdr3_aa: CASSSPTGGAPGFSGANVLTF
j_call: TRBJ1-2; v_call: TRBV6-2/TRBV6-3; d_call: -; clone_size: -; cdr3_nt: TGTGCCAGCAGCCCAGCCAACCTTGGCTACACCTTC; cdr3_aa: CASSPANLGYTF
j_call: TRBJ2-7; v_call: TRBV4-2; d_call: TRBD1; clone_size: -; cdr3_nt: TGTGCCAGCAGCCAAGAGTGGGACAGGGCCTACGAGCAGTACTTC; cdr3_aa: CASSQEWDRAYEQYF
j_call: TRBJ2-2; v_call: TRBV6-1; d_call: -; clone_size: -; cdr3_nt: TGTGCCAGCAGTGAAGCTGGACAGCTGTTTTTT; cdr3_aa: CASSEAGQLFF
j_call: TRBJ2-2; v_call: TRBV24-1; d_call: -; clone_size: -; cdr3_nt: TGTGCCACCAGCCGGGGGAAGACGGGAACCGGGGAGCTGTTTTTT; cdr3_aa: CATSRGKTGTGELFF
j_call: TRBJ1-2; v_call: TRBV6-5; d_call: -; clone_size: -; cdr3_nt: TGTGCCAGCAGTTTTGGTGTGGGCTATGGCTACACCTTC; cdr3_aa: CASSFGVGYGYTF
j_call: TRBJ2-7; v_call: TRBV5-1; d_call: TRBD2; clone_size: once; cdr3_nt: TGCGCCAGCAGCCCCGGGGGGGGCGCCTACGAGCAGTACTTC; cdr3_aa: CASSPGGGAYEQYF
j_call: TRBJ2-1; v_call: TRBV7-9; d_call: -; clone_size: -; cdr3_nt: TGTGCCAGCAGCCAGGCGCTGGGGGGCAATGACAATGAGCAGTTCTTC; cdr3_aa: CASSQALGGNDNEQFF
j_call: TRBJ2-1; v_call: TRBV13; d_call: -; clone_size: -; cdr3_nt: TGTGCCAGCAGCTTCCGGGACCGGGCTCGGGATGAGCAGTTCTTC; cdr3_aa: CASSFRDRARDEQFF
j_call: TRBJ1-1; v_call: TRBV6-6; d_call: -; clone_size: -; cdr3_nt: TGTGCCAGCAGCACCTGGCTCACTACTGAAGCTTTCTTT; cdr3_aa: CASSTWLTTEAFF
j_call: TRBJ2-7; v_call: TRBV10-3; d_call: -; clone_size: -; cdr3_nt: TGTGCCATCAGTGGGCGGGACCGCTCCTACGAGCAGTACTTC; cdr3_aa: CAISGRDRSYEQYF
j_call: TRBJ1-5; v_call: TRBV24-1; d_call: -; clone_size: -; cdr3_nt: TGTGCCACCAGTGATTCTCGAGCCGCAGGACGCAATCAGCCCCAGCATTTT; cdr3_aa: CATSDSRAAGRNQPQHF
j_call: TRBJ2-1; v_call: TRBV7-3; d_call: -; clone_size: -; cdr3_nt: TGTGCCAGCAGCTTAACGGGGCTTGGGAATGAGCAGTTCTTC; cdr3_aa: CASSLTGLGNEQFF
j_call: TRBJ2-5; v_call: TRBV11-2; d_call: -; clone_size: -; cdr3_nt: TGTGCCAGCAGCTTAGGGAGAGAGACCCAGTACTTC; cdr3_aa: CASSLGRETQYF
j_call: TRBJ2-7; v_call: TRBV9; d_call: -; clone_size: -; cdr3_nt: TGTGCCAACCTGTGCGAGCAGTACTTC; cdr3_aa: CANLCEQYF
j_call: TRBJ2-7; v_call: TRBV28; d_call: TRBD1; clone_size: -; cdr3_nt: TGTGCCAGCAGGTATCGACAGGGGGGTCTCTACGAGCAGTACTTC; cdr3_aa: CASRYRQGGLYEQYF
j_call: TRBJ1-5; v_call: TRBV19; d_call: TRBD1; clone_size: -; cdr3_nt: TGTGCCAGCCTTATTGGTGGTGGGACAGGTCGGCCCCAGCATTTT; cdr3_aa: CASLIGGGTGRPQHF
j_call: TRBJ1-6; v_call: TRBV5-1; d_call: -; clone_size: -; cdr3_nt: TGCGCCAGCAGCTTGGCGGGGAGGGTTTATTCACCCCTCCACTTT; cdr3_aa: CASSLAGRVYSPLHF
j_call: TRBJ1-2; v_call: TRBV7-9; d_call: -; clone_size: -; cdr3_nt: TGTGCCAGCAGCGGGGGTAGGGGCTACATCTTC; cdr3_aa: CASSGGRGYIF
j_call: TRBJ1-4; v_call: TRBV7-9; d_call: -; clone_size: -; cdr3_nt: TGTGCCAGCAGCCGTCAAACAGGGAGGTTTGGTGATGAAAAACTGTTTTTT; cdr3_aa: CASSRQTGRFGDEKLFF
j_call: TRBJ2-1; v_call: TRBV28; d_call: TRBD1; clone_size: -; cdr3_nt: TGTGCCAGCAGTACCTTCACCGGGACAGGGAACAATGAGCAGTTCTTC; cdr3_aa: CASSTFTGTGNNEQFF